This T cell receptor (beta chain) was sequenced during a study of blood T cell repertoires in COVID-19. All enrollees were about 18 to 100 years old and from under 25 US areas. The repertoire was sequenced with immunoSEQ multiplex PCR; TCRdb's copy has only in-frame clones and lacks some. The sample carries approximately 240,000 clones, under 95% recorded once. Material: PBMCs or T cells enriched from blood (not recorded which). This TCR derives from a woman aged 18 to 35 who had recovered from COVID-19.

CDR3 sequence (DNA): TGTGCCAGTAGTATGATTATTTTGGGCGCTCAGCCCCAGCATTTT. Translated: CASSMIILGAQPQHF. J is TRBJ1-5 and V is TRBV19; D is unresolved. Germline loops: CDR1 LNHDA, CDR2 SQIVND (reference sequence). Trimming removed 3 bases from V and 6 bases from J, with 15 bases in between. This CDR3 spans 15 amino acids.